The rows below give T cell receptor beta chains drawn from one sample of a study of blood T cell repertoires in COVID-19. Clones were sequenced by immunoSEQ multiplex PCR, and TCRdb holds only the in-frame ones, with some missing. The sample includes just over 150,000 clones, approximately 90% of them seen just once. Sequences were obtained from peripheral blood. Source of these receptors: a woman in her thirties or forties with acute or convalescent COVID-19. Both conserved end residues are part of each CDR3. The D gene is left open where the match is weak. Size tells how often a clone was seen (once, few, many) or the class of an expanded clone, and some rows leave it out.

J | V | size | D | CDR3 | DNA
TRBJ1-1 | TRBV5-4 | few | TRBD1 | CASSLARPGGEAFF | TGTGCCAGCAGCTTGGCCAGGCCAGGGGGTGAAGCTTTCTTT
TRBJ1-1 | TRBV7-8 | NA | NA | CASSAVGTEAFF | TGTGCCAGCAGCGCGGTCGGCACTGAAGCTTTCTTT
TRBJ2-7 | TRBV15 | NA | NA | CATSRDQIPGRDGNEQYF | TGTGCCACCAGCAGAGATCAGATACCTGGGCGGGATGGCAACGAGCAGTACTTC
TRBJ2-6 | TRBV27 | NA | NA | CASNKLGSGANVLTF | TGTGCCAGCAACAAACTAGGATCTGGGGCCAACGTCCTGACTTTC
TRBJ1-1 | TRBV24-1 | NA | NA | CATSDATSKVNTEAFF | TGTGCCACCAGTGATGCGACATCCAAAGTGAACACTGAAGCTTTCTTT
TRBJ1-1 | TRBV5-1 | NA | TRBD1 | CASRLTGQGANTEAFF | TGCGCCAGCAGGCTGACGGGACAGGGGGCGAACACTGAAGCTTTCTTT
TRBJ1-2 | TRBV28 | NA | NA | CASSRAHYGYTF | TGTGCCAGCAGCAGGGCCCACTATGGCTACACCTTC
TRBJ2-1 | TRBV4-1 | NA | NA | CASSQGGGSSYNEQFF | TGCGCCAGCAGCCAAGGCGGGGGCAGCTCCTACAATGAGCAGTTCTTC
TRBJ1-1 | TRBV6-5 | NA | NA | CASPLGQLNEAFF | TGTGCCAGTCCTTTAGGACAGTTAAATGAAGCTTTCTTT
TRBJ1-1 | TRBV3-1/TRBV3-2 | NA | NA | CASSQEYRALPNTEAFF | TGTGCCAGCAGCCAAGAATACAGGGCGCTACCGAACACTGAAGCTTTCTTT
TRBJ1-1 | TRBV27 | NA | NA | CASTTLVGRGEAFF | TGTGCCAGCACCACCCTCGTTGGTCGCGGTGAAGCTTTCTTT
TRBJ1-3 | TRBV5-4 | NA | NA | CASSLVPTVNSGNTIYF | TGTGCCAGCAGCTTGGTTCCGACAGTAAACTCTGGAAACACCATATATTTT
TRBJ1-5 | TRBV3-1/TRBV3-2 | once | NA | CASSAGTTIQPQHF | TGTGCCAGCAGCGCCGGGACAACTATTCAGCCCCAGCATTTT
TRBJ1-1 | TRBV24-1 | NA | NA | CATSASGRGVNTEAFF | TGTGCCACCAGTGCCTCGGGGAGGGGAGTGAACACTGAAGCTTTCTTT
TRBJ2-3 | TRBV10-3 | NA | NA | CAAQRTEGSSTDTQYF | TGTGCCGCCCAACGAACGGAGGGGTCATCCACAGATACGCAGTATTTT
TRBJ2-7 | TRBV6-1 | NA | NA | CASSEGRGPYEQYF | TGTGCCAGCAGTGAAGGCAGGGGACCCTACGAGCAGTACTTC
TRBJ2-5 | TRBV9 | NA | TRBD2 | CASSAAGGQETQYF | TGTGCCAGCAGCGCAGCGGGGGGGCAAGAGACCCAGTACTTC
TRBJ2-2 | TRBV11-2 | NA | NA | CASRSSGNTGELFF | TGTGCCAGCAGGAGTAGCGGGAACACCGGGGAGCTGTTTTTT
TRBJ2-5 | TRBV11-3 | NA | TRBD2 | CASSTEGLAGETQYF | TGTGCCAGCAGCACAGAGGGACTAGCCGGCGAGACCCAGTACTTC
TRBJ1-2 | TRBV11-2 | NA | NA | CASSWGVVTYGYTF | TGTGCCAGCAGCTGGGGGGTTGTTACCTATGGCTACACCTTC
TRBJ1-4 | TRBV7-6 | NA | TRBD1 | CASSLNLDRGNEKLFF | TGTGCCAGCAGCTTAAATCTAGACAGGGGAAATGAAAAACTGTTTTTT
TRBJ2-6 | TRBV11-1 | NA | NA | CASSLRSGANVLTF | TGTGCCAGCAGCCTCCGGTCTGGGGCCAACGTCCTGACTTTC
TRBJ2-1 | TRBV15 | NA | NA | CATSREEPNEQFF | TGTGCCACCAGCAGAGAAGAGCCCAATGAGCAGTTCTTC
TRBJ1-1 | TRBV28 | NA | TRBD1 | CASSLNRGRGTEAFF | TGTGCCAGCAGTTTAAACAGGGGGCGAGGCACTGAAGCTTTCTTT
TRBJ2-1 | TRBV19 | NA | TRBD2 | CASSIYHGGAGEQFF | TGTGCCAGTAGTATATATCACGGGGGGGCCGGGGAGCAGTTCTTC
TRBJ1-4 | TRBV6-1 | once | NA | CASSEAFSHEKLFF | TGTGCCAGCAGTGAAGCGTTCTCTCATGAAAAACTGTTTTTT
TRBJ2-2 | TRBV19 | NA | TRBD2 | CASSIARPKKKLATNTGELFF | TGTGCCAGTAGTATAGCGCGCCCTAAAAAAAAACTAGCGACGAACACCGGGGAGCTGTTTTTT
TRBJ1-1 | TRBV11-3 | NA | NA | CASTYTGIGNTEAFF | TGTGCCAGCACCTACACAGGGATAGGGAACACTGAAGCTTTCTTT
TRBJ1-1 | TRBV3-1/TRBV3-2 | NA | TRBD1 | CASSQPFTGATEAFF | TGTGCCAGCAGCCAACCCTTTACAGGGGCCACTGAAGCTTTCTTT
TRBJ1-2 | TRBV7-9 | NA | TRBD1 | CASSLGGQGPNYGYTF | TGTGCCAGCAGCTTAGGGGGACAGGGCCCCAACTATGGCTACACCTTC
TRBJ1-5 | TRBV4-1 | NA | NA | CASSQDENQPQHF | TGCGCCAGCAGCCAAGACGAGAATCAGCCCCAGCATTTT
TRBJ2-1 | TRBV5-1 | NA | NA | CASSPPAGTELDVEQFF | TGCGCCAGCAGCCCCCCCGCGGGAACAGAACTAGATGTTGAGCAGTTCTTC
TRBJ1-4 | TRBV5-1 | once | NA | CASSLASGDGSEKLFF | TGCGCCAGCAGCTTGGCCTCAGGGGACGGCTCTGAAAAACTGTTTTTT
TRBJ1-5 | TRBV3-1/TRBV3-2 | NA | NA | CASSQTGGQPQHF | TGTGCCAGCAGCCAAACGGGGGGACAGCCCCAGCATTTT
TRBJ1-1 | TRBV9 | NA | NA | CASSVGARDTEAFF | TGTGCCAGCAGCGTAGGTGCCCGAGACACTGAAGCTTTCTTT
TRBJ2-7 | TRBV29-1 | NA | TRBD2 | CSVALRLAEPYEQYF | TGCAGCGTTGCTCTGAGACTAGCGGAGCCCTACGAGCAGTACTTC
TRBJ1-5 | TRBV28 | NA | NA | CASRKMAGEGQPQHF | TGTGCCAGCAGGAAAATGGCAGGGGAGGGTCAGCCCCAGCATTTT
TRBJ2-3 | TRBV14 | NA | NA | CASSQERYTQYF | TGTGCCAGCAGCCAAGAGAGGTATACGCAGTATTTT
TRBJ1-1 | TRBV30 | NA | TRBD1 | CAWSVRWTGGDTEAFF | TGTGCCTGGAGTGTACGTTGGACAGGGGGGGACACTGAAGCTTTCTTT
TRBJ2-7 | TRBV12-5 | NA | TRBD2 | CASGSSAGASYEQYF | TGTGCTAGTGGTTCGTCAGCGGGAGCGTCCTACGAGCAGTACTTC
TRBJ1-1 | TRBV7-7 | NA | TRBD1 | CASSLVGTGVGDTEAFF | TGTGCCAGCAGCTTAGTGGGGACAGGGGTCGGGGACACTGAAGCTTTCTTT
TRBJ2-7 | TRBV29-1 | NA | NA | CSVRQGTYYEQYF | TGCAGCGTCCGTCAGGGGACGTATTACGAGCAGTACTTC
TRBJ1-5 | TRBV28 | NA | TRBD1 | CASLTGGLQPQHF | TGTGCCAGCTTGACAGGGGGCCTCCAGCCCCAGCATTTT
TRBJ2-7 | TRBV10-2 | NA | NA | CASSDRGDSYEQYF | TGCGCCAGCAGTGACAGGGGGGACTCCTACGAGCAGTACTTC
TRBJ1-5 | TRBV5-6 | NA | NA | CASSLALGEGNQPQHF | TGTGCCAGCAGCTTGGCCTTGGGGGAGGGCAATCAGCCCCAGCATTTT
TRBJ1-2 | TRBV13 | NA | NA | CASSLSGVNYGYTF | TGTGCCAGCAGCCTCTCAGGGGTAAACTATGGCTACACCTTC
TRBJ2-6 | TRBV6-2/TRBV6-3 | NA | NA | CASSHSGANVLTF | TGTGCCAGCAGTCACTCTGGGGCCAACGTCCTGACTTTC
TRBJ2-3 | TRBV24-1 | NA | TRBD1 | CATSDPGRTGGGTDTQYF | TGTGCCACCAGTGACCCGGGAAGGACAGGGGGGGGCACAGATACGCAGTATTTT
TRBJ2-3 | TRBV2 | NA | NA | CASSEEGTGRTQYF | TGTGCCAGCAGTGAAGAGGGCACAGGCAGAACGCAGTATTTT
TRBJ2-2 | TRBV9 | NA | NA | CASSVVSTGELFF | TGTGCCAGCAGCGTAGTGAGCACCGGGGAGCTGTTTTTT